This T cell receptor beta chain was sequenced for a study of T cell responses to AZD1222 COVID-19 vaccine. Repertoires were generated with immunoSEQ multiplex PCR, while TCRdb's copy carries only in-frame clones and drops some. Of 65,000 to 85,000 clones in the sample, around four fifths were seen once. Germline values: CDR1 MNHEY, CDR2 SMNVEV (reference sequence). The CDR3 has 13 amino acids. The germline V and J ends were trimmed by 8 bases and 2 bases, with 13 bases remaining between them. The genes are TRBV27 and TRBJ2-7, with D possibly matching TRBD2 (6 bases). This specimen consisted of peripheral blood, obtained on day 0 of AZD1222 vaccination. The clonotype comes from an adult in good health. The CDR3 protein is CASSGDGAYEQYF. DNA for the CDR3: TGTGCCAGCTCGGGGGACGGAGCCTACGAGCAGTACTTC.